This TCR beta chain was recovered during a study of regulatory T cells in long-lasting Graves disease. V lost 5 bases to trimming and J lost 5 bases, with 16 bases between them. The CDR3 spans 14 residues. In germline, CDR1 is KGHSH, CDR2 LQKENI. Building the TCR beta libraries relied on iRepertoire HTBI primers, and CDR3 regions underwent Arm-PCR. Using its own MiXCR run on the multiplex PCR reads, TCRdb lists one record per CDR3 protein. In the table there are about 610,000 distinct CDR3 sequences, roughly 15% of which are singletons. Study-level points and caveats: Limited sample numbers may have lowered accuracy.

This clonotype was counted between two and nine times. The antigen is unknown. Time point: newly diagnosed GD, antithyroid drugs for less than 3 months. From RNA extracted from PBMCs, the TCR library was made. Separately, the same data were catalogued under a study of T cells in Graves' hyperthyroidism and ophthalmopathy.

V gene TRBV18 combines with J gene TRBJ2-7, with D perhaps matching TRBD1 (5 bases). Specimen: peripheral blood mononuclear cells (PBMCs), collected at new diagnosis, from a patient treated with antithyroid drugs. The clonotype originates from a man between 18 and 35 years old with Graves disease. CDR3 loop: CASSASQGINEQYF. The CDR3 coding sequence is TGTGCCAGCTCAGCCTCGCAGGGTATCAACGAGCAGTACTTC.